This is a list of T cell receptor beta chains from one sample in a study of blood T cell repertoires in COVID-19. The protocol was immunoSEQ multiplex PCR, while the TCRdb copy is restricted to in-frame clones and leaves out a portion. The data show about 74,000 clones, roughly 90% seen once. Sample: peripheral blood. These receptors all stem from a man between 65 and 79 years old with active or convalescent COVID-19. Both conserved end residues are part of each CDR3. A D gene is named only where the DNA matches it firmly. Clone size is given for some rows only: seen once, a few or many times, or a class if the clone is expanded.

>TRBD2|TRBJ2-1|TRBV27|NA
CASSPGTSGGISYNEQFF
TGTGCCAGCAGTCCGGGGACTAGCGGGGGGATTTCCTACAATGAGCAGTTCTTC
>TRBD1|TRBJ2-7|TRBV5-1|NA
CASSLIGTGAYEQYF
TGCGCCAGCAGCTTGATTGGGACAGGGGCCTACGAGCAGTACTTC
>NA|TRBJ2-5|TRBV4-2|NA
CASSQESSGPPDQYF
TGTGCCAGCAGCCAAGAGAGTAGCGGCCCCCCGGACCAGTACTTC
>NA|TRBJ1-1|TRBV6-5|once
CASSYSRNTEAFF
TGTGCCAGCAGTTACTCCCGGAACACTGAAGCTTTCTTT
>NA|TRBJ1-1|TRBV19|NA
CASGPDRNTEAFF
TGTGCCAGTGGCCCAGACAGAAACACTGAAGCTTTCTTT
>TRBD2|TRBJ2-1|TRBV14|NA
CASSQRTSGYQFF
TGTGCCAGCAGCCAACGGACTAGCGGATACCAGTTCTTC
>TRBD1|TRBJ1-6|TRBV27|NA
CASSPSGTDNSPLHF
TGTGCCAGCAGTCCCTCCGGGACAGACAATTCACCCCTCCACTTT
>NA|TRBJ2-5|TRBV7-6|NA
CASSSRGETQYF
TGTGCCAGCAGCTCGAGGGGGGAGACCCAGTACTTC
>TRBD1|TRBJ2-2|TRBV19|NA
CASSSKGDRGYTGELFF
TGTGCCAGTAGTTCCAAAGGGGACAGGGGGTACACCGGGGAGCTGTTTTTT
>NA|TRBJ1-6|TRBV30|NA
CAWSQGQLDSPLHF
TGTGCCTGGAGCCAAGGACAGCTCGATTCACCCCTCCACTTT
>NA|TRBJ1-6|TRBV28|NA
CASTINSYNSPLHF
TGTGCCAGCACCATCAACTCCTATAATTCACCCCTCCACTTT
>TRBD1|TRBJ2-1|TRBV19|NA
CASSILAGTGLNEQFF
TGTGCCAGTAGTATTCTAGCAGGGACAGGGCTTAATGAGCAGTTCTTC
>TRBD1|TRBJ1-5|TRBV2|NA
CASRATGANQPQHF
TGTGCCAGCCGGGCGACAGGGGCTAATCAGCCCCAGCATTTT
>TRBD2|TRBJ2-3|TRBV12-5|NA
CASGRGLGGTDTQYF
TGTGCTAGTGGAAGGGGACTAGGCGGCACAGATACGCAGTATTTT
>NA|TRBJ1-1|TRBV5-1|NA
CASSLDGRPNTEAFF
TGCGCCAGCAGCTTGGATGGGCGACCGAACACTGAAGCTTTCTTT
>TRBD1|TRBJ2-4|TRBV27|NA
CASSFFRQGKNIQYF
TGTGCCAGCAGCTTTTTTCGACAGGGTAAAAACATTCAGTACTTC
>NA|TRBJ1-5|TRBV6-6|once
CASSVAGSGNQPQHF
TGTGCCAGCAGCGTCGCAGGGTCGGGCAATCAGCCCCAGCATTTT
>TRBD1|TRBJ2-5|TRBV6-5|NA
CASRTGGGETQYF
TGTGCCAGCAGGACAGGGGGCGGGGAGACCCAGTACTTC
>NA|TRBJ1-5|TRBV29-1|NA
CSVVDSYNQPQHF
TGCAGCGTTGTTGACAGCTACAATCAGCCCCAGCATTTT
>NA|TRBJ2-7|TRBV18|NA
CASSRDRSYEQYF
TGTGCCAGCTCACGAGACAGGTCCTACGAGCAGTACTTC
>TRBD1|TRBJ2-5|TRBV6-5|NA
CASSPSGTEQETQYF
TGTGCCAGCAGCCCGTCCGGGACAGAGCAAGAGACCCAGTACTTC
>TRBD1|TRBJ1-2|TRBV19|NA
CASRNPGQGANYGYTF
TGTGCCAGTAGGAACCCGGGACAGGGGGCGAACTATGGCTACACCTTC
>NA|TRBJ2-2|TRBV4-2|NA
CASSQHRSGSANTGELFF
TGTGCCAGCAGCCAACATCGGTCCGGGTCCGCGAACACCGGGGAGCTGTTTTTT
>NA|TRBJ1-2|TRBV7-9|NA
CASSFQVDYGYTF
TGTGCCAGCAGCTTCCAGGTCGACTATGGCTACACCTTC
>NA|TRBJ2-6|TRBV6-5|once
CATQVSGANVLTF
TGTGCCACTCAGGTCTCTGGGGCCAACGTCCTGACTTTC
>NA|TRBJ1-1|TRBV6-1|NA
CASSEWGEDTEAFF
TGTGCCAGCAGTGAGTGGGGGGAGGACACTGAAGCTTTCTTT
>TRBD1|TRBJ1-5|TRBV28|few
CASSLGTANQPQHF
TGTGCCAGCAGTTTAGGGACAGCCAATCAGCCCCAGCATTTT
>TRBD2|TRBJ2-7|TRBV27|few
CASSYRTSGYEQYF
TGTGCCAGCAGTTATCGGACTAGCGGCTACGAGCAGTACTTC
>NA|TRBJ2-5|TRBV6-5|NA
CASSLQPGHEETQYF
TGTGCCAGCAGCCTACAACCGGGACATGAGGAGACCCAGTACTTC